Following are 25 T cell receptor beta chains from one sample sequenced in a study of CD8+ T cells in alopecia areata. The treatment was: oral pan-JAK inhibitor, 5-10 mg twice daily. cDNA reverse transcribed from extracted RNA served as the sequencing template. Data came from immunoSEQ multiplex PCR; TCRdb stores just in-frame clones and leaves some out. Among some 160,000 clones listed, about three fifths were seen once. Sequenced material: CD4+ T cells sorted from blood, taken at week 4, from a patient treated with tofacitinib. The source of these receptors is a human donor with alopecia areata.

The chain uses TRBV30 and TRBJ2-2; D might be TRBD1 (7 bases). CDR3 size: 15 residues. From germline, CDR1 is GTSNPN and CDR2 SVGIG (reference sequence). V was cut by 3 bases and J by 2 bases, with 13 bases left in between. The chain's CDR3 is CAWSGRQGNTGELFF. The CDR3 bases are TGTGCCTGGAGCGGGAGACAGGGAAACACCGGGGAGCTGTTTTTT. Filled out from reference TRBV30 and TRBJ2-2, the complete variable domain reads SQTIHQWPATLVQPVGSPLSLECTVEGTSNPNLYWYRQAAGRGLQLLFYSVGIGQISSEVPQNLSASRPQDRQFILSSKKLLLSDSGFYLCAWSGRQGNTGELFFGEGSRLTVL.

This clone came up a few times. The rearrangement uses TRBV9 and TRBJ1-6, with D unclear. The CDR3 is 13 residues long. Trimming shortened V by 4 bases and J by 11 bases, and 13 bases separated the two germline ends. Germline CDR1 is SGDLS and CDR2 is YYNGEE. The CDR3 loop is CASSTRAGAPLHF. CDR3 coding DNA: TGTGCCAGCAGCACTAGGGCGGGCGCACCCCTCCACTTT. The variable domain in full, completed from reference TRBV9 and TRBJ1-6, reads DSGVTQTPKHLITATGQRVTLRCSPRSGDLSVYWYQQSLDQGLQFLIQYYNGEERAKGNILERFSAQQFPDLHSELNLSSLELGDSALYFCASSTRAGAPLHFGNGTRLTVT.

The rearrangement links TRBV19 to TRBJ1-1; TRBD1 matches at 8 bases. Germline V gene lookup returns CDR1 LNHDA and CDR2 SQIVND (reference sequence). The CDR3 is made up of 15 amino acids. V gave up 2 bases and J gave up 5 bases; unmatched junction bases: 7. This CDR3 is CASSIFGQGATEAFF. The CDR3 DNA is TGTGCCAGTAGTATATTCGGGCAGGGGGCAACTGAAGCTTTCTTT.

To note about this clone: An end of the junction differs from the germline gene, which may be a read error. CDR3 region: CASSRGTGRFETQYF. In DNA form, the CDR3 reads TGCGCCAGCAGCCGTGGGACGGGAAGGTTTGAGACCCAGTACTTC. This sequence joins TRBV7-3 and TRBJ2-5, with D possibly called TRBD1 or TRBD2 (5 bases each). Per germline, CDR1 SGHTA and CDR2 FQGTGA. The length of the CDR3 is 15 residues.

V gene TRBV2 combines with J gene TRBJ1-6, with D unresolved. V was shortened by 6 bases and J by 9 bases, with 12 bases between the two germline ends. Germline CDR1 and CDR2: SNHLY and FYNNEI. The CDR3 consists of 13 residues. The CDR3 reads CASRGPLSSPLHF. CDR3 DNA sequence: TGTGCCAGCAGAGGACCTCTTTCTTCACCCCTCCACTTT. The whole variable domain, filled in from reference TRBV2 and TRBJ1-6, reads EPEVTQTPSHQVTQMGQEVILRCVPISNHLYFYWYRQILGQKVEFLVSFYNNEISEKSEIFDDQFSVERPDGSNFTLKIRSTKLEDSAMYFCASRGPLSSPLHFGNGTRLTVT.

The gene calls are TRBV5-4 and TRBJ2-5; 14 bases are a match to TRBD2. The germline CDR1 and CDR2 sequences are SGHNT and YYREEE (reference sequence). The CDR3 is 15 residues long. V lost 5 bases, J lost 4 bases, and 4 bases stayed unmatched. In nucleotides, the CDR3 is TGTGCCAGCAGTCCGGGACTAGCGGGGGCAGAGACCCAGTACTTC. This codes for CASSPGLAGAETQYF.

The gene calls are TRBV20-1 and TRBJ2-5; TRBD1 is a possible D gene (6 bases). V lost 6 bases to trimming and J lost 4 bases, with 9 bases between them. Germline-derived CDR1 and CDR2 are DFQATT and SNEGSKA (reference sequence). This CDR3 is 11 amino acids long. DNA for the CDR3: TGCAGTGCCAAAGGGGGAGAGACCCAGTACTTC. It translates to CSAKGGETQYF.

CDR3 sequence: CASSRTGGQETQYF. CDR3 DNA sequence: TGTGCCAGCAGCCGGACAGGGGGCCAAGAGACCCAGTACTTC. The V call is TRBV6-5, the J call TRBJ2-5, with 10 bases that match TRBD1. Germline-derived CDR1 and CDR2 are MNHEY and SVGAGI. The V gene end was trimmed by 6 bases and the J gene end by 1 base; junction bases not matched to a gene: 2. The CDR3 extends over 14 amino acids.

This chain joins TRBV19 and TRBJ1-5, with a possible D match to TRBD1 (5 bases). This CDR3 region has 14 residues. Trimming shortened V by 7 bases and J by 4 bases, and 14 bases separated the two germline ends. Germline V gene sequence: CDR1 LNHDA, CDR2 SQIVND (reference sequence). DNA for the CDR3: TGTGCCAGTAAGCTACAGGAGCAGAATCAGCCCCAGCATTTT. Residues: CASKLQEQNQPQHF.

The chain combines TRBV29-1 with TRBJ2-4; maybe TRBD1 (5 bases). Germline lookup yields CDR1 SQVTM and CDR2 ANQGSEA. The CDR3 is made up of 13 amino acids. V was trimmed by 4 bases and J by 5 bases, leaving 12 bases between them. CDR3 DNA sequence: TGCAGCGTTGGACAGAGCCCCCAAAACATTCAGTACTTC. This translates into CSVGQSPQNIQYF.

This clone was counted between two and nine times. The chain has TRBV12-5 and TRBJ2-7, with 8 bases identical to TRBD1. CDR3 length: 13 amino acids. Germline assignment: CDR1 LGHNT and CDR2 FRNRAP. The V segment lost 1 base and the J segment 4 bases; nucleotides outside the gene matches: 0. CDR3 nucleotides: TGTGCTAGTGGTTTGGACAGGGGGTACGAGCAGTACTTC. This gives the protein CASGLDRGYEQYF.

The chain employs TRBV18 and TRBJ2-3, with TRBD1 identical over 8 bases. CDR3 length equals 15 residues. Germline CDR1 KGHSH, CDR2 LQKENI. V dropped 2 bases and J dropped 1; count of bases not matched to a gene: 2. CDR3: CASSPGTGRTDTQYF. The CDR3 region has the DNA TGTGCCAGCTCACCAGGGACAGGCCGCACAGATACGCAGTATTTT.

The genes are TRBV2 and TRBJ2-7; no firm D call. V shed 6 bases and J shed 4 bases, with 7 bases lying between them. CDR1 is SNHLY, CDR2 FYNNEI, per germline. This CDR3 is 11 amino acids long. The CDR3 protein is CASRSGYEQYF. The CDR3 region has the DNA TGTGCCAGCAGAAGTGGGTACGAGCAGTACTTC. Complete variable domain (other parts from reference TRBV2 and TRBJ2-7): EPEVTQTPSHQVTQMGQEVILRCVPISNHLYFYWYRQILGQKVEFLVSFYNNEISEKSEIFDDQFSVERPDGSNFTLKIRSTKLEDSAMYFCASRSGYEQYFGPGTRLTVT.

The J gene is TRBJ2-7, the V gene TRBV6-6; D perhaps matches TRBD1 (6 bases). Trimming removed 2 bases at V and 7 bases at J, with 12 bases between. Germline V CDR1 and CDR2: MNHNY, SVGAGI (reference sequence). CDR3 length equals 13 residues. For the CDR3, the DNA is TGTGCCAGCAGTTACGATGGGGGCTGGGAGCAGTACTTC. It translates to CASSYDGGWEQYF.

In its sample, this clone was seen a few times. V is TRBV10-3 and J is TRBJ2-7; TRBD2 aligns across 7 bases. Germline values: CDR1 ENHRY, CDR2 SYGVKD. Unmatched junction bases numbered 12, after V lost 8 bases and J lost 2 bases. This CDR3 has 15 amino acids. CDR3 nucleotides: TGTGCCATCTCCCCACGCTGGGACTACACCTACGAGCAGTACTTC. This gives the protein CAISPRWDYTYEQYF.

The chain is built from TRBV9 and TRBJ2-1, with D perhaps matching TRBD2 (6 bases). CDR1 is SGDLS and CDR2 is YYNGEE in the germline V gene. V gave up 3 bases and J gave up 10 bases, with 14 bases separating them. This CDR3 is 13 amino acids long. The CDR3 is CASSDLYAGEQFF. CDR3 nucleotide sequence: TGTGCCAGCAGCGATCTATACGCGGGGGAGCAGTTCTTC.

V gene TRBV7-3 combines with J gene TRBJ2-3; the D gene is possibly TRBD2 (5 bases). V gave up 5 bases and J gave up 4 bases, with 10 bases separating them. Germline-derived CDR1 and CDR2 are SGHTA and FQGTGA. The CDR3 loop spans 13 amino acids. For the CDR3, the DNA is TGTGCCAGCAGCCTCACTAGTCCAGATACGCAGTATTTT. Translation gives CASSLTSPDTQYF.

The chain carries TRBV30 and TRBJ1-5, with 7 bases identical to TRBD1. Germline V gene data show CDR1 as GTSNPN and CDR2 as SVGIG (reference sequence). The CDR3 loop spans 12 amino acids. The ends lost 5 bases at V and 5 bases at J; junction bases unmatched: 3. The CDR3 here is CAWGQEDQPQHF. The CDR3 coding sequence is TGTGCCTGGGGACAGGAAGATCAGCCCCAGCATTTT.

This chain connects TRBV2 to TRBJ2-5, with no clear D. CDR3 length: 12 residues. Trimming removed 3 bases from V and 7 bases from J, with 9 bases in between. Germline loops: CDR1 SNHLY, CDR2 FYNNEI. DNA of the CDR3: TGTGCCAGCAGTGACGTGGCCTGGACCCAGTACTTC. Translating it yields CASSDVAWTQYF.

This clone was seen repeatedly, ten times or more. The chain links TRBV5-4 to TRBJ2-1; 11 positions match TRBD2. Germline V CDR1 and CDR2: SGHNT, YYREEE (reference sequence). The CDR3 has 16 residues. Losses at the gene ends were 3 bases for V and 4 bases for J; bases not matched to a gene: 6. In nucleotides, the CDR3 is TGTGCCAGCAGCTCGGAGCTAGCGGGGGGTTACAATGAGCAGTTCTTC. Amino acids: CASSSELAGGYNEQFF.

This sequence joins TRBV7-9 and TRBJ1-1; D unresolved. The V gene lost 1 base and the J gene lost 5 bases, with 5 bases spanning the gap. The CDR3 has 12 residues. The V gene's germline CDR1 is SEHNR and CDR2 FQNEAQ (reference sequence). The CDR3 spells CASSLVVTEAFF. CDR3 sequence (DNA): TGTGCCAGCAGCTTAGTTGTGACTGAAGCTTTCTTT.

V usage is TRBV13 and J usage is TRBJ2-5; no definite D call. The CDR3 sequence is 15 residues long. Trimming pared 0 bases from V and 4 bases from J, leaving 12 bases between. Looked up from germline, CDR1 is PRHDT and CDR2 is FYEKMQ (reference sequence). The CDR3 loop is CASSLGAALGETQYF. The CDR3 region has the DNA TGTGCCAGCAGCTTAGGGGCGGCCTTAGGAGAGACCCAGTACTTC.

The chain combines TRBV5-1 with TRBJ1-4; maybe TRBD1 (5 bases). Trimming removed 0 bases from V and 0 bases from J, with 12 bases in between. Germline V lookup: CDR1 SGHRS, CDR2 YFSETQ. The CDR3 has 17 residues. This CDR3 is CASSLVVGTATNEKLFF. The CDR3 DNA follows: TGCGCCAGCAGCTTGGTTGTGGGGACGGCAACTAATGAAAAACTGTTTTTT.

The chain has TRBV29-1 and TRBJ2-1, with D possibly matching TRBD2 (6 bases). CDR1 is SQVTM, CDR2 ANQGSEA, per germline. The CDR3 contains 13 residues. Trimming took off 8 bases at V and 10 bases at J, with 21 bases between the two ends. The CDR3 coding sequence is TGCAGCCTTCTGTCGCCCCGGGGGAGGGAGCAGTTCTTC. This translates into CSLLSPRGREQFF.

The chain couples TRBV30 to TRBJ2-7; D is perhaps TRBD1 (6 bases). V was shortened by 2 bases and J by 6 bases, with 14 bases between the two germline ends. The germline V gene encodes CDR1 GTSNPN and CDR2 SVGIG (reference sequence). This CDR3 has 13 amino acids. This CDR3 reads CAWSLGHPSEQYF. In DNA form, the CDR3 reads TGTGCCTGGAGTTTGGGACACCCCTCCGAGCAGTACTTC.